What follows are 30 T cell receptor beta chains derived from one specimen sequenced in a study of CD8+CD57+ T cells in acquired aplastic anemia. Sequenced patients had shown CD8+CD57+ cell expansion by flow cytometry. Both TCR beta VDJ combination and CDR3 sequence profiling were carried out. Genomic DNA was the template for this profiling. TCRdb re-derived calls from the reads in MiXCR, one entry per CDR3 protein. The sample has about 180,000 distinct CDR3 sequences; around 50% are singletons. Sequences were obtained from sorted CD4+, CD8+, or CD8+CD57+ T cells (not recorded which) from PBMCs. All receptors come from a human donor with aplastic anemia.

V is TRBV5-1 and J is TRBJ1-6; 8 bases agree with TRBD1. This CDR3 has 17 amino acids. CDR1 SGHRS and CDR2 YFSETQ come from the germline V gene. The V and J ends lost 3 bases and 6 bases, in that order; junction bases with no gene match: 11. CDR3 bases: TGCGCCAGCAGCTCGTCGGCAGGGGGCGCGTTTAATTCACCCCTCCACTTT. The encoded protein is CASSSSAGGAFNSPLHF.

This clonotype was picked up many times. The chain links TRBV3-1 to TRBJ1-6; no definite D call. Trimming pared 2 bases from V and 8 bases from J, leaving 7 bases between. The CDR3 runs 13 residues. Germline values: CDR1 LGHDT, CDR2 YNNKEL (reference sequence). CDR3 amino acids: CASSQRWDSPLHF. The CDR3 nucleotides are TGTGCCAGCAGCCAAAGGTGGGATTCACCCCTCCACTTT.

This clonotype appeared a few times. The J gene is TRBJ2-7, the V gene TRBV9; D is uncertain. CDR1 SGDLS and CDR2 YYNGEE come from the germline V gene. This CDR3 is built from 12 residues. Trimming shortened V by 4 bases and J by 5 bases, and 10 bases separated the two germline ends. CDR3 protein: CASSRQGHEQYF. CDR3 sequence (DNA): TGTGCCAGCAGCCGCCAAGGGCACGAGCAGTACTTC.

Within the sample, this clonotype is medium-sized. The chain employs TRBV15 and TRBJ2-5; D may be TRBD1 (5 bases). This CDR3 comprises 13 residues. The V gene's germline CDR1 is LNHNV and CDR2 YYDKDF (reference sequence). V lost 3 bases to trimming and J lost 4 bases, with 9 bases between them. The CDR3 region is CATSRRRAETQYF. The CDR3 DNA reads TGTGCCACCAGCAGGCGCAGGGCAGAGACCCAGTACTTC.

This clonotype has just a few counts. For the CDR3, the DNA is TGTGCCAGCAGCCAAGCGGGGGGGAGCTCCTACGAGCAGTACTTC. As protein: CASSQAGGSSYEQYF. V and J are TRBV9 and TRBJ2-7; 10 nucleotides agree with TRBD2. Germline V gene data show CDR1 as SGDLS and CDR2 as YYNGEE. The CDR3 sequence is 15 residues long. J gave up 0 bases and V 4 bases, and 4 bases lay outside the gene matches.

This clonotype was detected only a few times. The chain couples TRBV15 to TRBJ2-1; 7 positions match TRBD1. The CDR3 is made up of 16 amino acids. The germline CDR1 and CDR2 sequences are LNHNV and YYDKDF (reference sequence). J was trimmed by 5 bases and V by 0 bases; bases with no gene match: 7. The DNA for the CDR3 is TGTGCCACCAGCAGAGATCTCGAGGGGGCGGACAATGAGCAGTTCTTC. Its protein product is CATSRDLEGADNEQFF.

With regard to this clonotype: The missing conserved phenylalanine or tryptophan at the end of this CDR3 makes a read error likely. CDR3 sequence reads: CASSLDRANEQFL. CDR3 nucleotides: TGCGCCAGCAGCTTAGATCGGGCCAATGAGCAGTTCCTC. The chain recombines TRBV11-2 with TRBJ2-1; no definite D call. The CDR3 contains 13 residues. The germline gives CDR1 SGHAT, CDR2 FQNNGV.

Of note for this clonotype: This CDR3 fails to terminate in the conserved phenylalanine or tryptophan, so it likely reflects a read error. The chain is built from TRBV2 and TRBJ2-3; 9 positions agree with TRBD1. The germline V gene has CDR1 SNHLY and CDR2 FYNNEI. The CDR3 has 15 residues. CDR3 nucleotide sequence: TGTGCCTGCAGTGCCCTGGGACAGGGCGGAAATGCGCAGTATCTT. This translates into CACSALGQGGNAQYL.

This clonotype was observed many times. The gene calls are TRBV5-1 and TRBJ2-1, with 7 bases fitting TRBD1. This CDR3 comprises 15 residues. Trimming at V came to 0 bases and at J to 9 bases, leaving 9 bases not matched to a gene. Germline CDR1 SGHRS, CDR2 YFSETQ. The CDR3 loop is CASSLEQGIYGEQFF. CDR3 coding DNA: TGCGCCAGCAGCTTGGAACAGGGGATTTATGGTGAGCAGTTCTTC.

The CDR3 DNA reads TGTGCCAGCTTAAGACAGGACCTAAATCAGCCCCAGCATTTT. Translated: CASLRQDLNQPQHF. This chain links TRBV12-3 or TRBV12-4 with TRBJ1-5; maybe TRBD1 (6 bases). V lost 8 bases, J lost 4 bases, and 15 bases lay in between. The CDR3 contains 14 residues.

The chain links TRBV20-1 to TRBJ1-2; D unresolved. The CDR3 length is 13 residues. Trimming took 0 bases from V and 5 from J, leaving 10 bases between them. CDR1 and CDR2 from the germline V gene are DFQATT and SNEGSKA (reference sequence). DNA for the CDR3: TGCAGTGCTAGAGATCCGAAGGGATATGGCTACACCTTC. This codes for CSARDPKGYGYTF.

The J gene is TRBJ2-1, the V gene TRBV24-1; TRBD2 might be the D (6 bases). This CDR3 has 13 amino acids. Per the germline V gene, CDR1 is KGHDR and CDR2 is SFDVKD. Trimming took 12 bases from V and 0 from J, leaving 11 bases between them. CDR3 in DNA: TGTGCCGTTGGAGGGCCCTCCTACAATGAGCAGTTCTTC. As protein: CAVGGPSYNEQFF.

The chain uses TRBV20-1 and TRBJ1-4, with 7 positions matching TRBD1. Germline V gene sequence: CDR1 DFQATT, CDR2 SNEGSKA (reference sequence). J lost 3 bases, V lost 5 bases, and 3 bases had no gene match. CDR3 length: 13 residues. The CDR3 sequence is CSASRGSNEKLFF. The CDR3 nucleotides are TGCAGTGCTTCCAGGGGGTCTAATGAAAAACTGTTTTTT.

The J gene is TRBJ2-1, the V gene TRBV20-1; D assignment may be TRBD1 or TRBD2 (5 bases each). This CDR3 comprises 16 residues. The V end was cut by 0 bases, the J end by 0 bases, with 12 bases between. Germline assignment: CDR1 DFQATT and CDR2 SNEGSKA (reference sequence). CDR3 region: CSARDTGRSSYNEQFF. In nucleotides, the CDR3 is TGCAGTGCTAGAGATACGGGACGGAGCTCCTACAATGAGCAGTTCTTC.

The gene calls are TRBV20-1 and TRBJ1-3; D not certain. In germline, CDR1 is DFQATT, CDR2 SNEGSKA (reference sequence). The CDR3 runs to 12 residues. Deletions cut 3 bases from V and 2 bases from J, with 5 bases between. CDR3 sequence reads: CSARLAGNTIYF. The CDR3 DNA follows: TGCAGTGCTAGGTTGGCTGGAAACACCATATATTTT.

This clonotype showed up just a few times. The chain has TRBV19 and TRBJ2-5, with D perhaps assigned TRBD1 or TRBD2 (5 bases each). Germline CDR1 and CDR2: LNHDA and SQIVND (reference sequence). The CDR3 extends over 13 amino acids. V dropped 3 bases and J dropped 6 bases, with 11 bases sitting between them. CDR3 nucleotides: TGTGCCAGTAGTATTGAGAGGGGTCAGACCCAGTACTTC. Residues: CASSIERGQTQYF.

The CDR3 DNA reads TGTGCCACCAGCAGATGGGGTAGGAACACTGAAGCTTTCTTT. It translates to CATSRWGRNTEAFF. The chain uses TRBV15 and TRBJ1-1; D is ambiguous. Trimming shortened V by 2 bases and J by 1 base, and 8 bases separated the two germline ends. This CDR3 has 14 residues. Germline CDR1 reads LNHNV; CDR2 reads YYDKDF (reference sequence).

This clonotype was seen repeatedly, ten times or more. This chain joins TRBV29-1 and TRBJ1-5; 7 bases agree with TRBD1. Trimming removed 5 bases from V and 3 bases from J; junction bases left unmatched: 4. Germline-derived CDR1 and CDR2 are SQVTM and ANQGSEA. The CDR3 has 13 residues. CDR3: CSVLTGVNQPQHF. In nucleotides, the CDR3 is TGCAGCGTTCTAACAGGGGTCAATCAGCCCCAGCATTTT. Combining the CDR3 with reference TRBV29-1 and TRBJ1-5 gives the whole variable domain SAVISQKPSRDICQRGTSLTIQCQVDSQVTMMFWYRQQPGQSLTLIATANQGSEATYESGFVIDKFPISRPNLTFSTLTVSNMSPEDSSIYLCSVLTGVNQPQHFGDGTRLSIL.

Many counts were recorded for this clonotype. The J gene is TRBJ2-5, the V gene TRBV5-5, with D uncertain. Germline assignment: CDR1 SGHKS and CDR2 YYEKEE (reference sequence). The CDR3 totals 11 residues. V was cut by 4 bases and J by 5 bases, with 6 bases left in between. The CDR3 nucleotides are TGTGCCAGCAGCCCGCGGGAGACCCAGTACTTC. It translates to CASSPRETQYF.

At least ten counts were recorded for this clonotype. The chain carries TRBV2 and TRBJ2-1; the match to TRBD1 covers 7 bases. This CDR3 contains 15 residues. The junction had 9 bases not matched to a gene; V was cut back by 6 bases and J by 4 bases. CDR1 and CDR2 (germline): SNHLY, FYNNEI. DNA for the CDR3: TGTGCCAGCAGGAGACCGGGACAGTATTACAATGAGCAGTTCTTC. Translated, it gives CASRRPGQYYNEQFF.

This clonotype was recorded at least ten times. The chain has TRBV12-3 or TRBV12-4 and TRBJ1-1; D may be TRBD1 (5 bases). V gave up 6 bases and J gave up 2 bases, with 10 bases separating them. The CDR3 spans 13 residues. The CDR3 is CASRGDVNTEAFF. CDR3 DNA sequence: TGTGCCAGCAGGGGGGACGTTAACACTGAAGCTTTCTTT.

This clonotype was found a few times. This chain uses TRBV2 with TRBJ2-1; a weak D match, TRBD1 (5 bases). Trimming removed 8 bases at V and 3 bases at J, with 11 bases between. CDR3 size: 13 residues. Germline V CDR1 and CDR2: SNHLY, FYNNEI. CDR3 nucleotide sequence: TGTGCCAGCTCATTCGACAGCTACAATGAGCAGTTCTTC. Translating it yields CASSFDSYNEQFF. The variable domain in full, completed from reference TRBV2 and TRBJ2-1, reads EPEVTQTPSHQVTQMGQEVILRCVPISNHLYFYWYRQILGQKVEFLVSFYNNEISEKSEIFDDQFSVERPDGSNFTLKIRSTKLEDSAMYFCASSFDSYNEQFFGPGTRLTVL.

The chain recombines TRBV20-1 with TRBJ2-7; D unclear. CDR3 length: 14 amino acids. Germline CDR1 and CDR2: DFQATT and SNEGSKA (reference sequence). Trimming took off 5 bases at V and 0 bases at J, with 14 bases between the two ends. The CDR3 is CSAQRAPSSYEQYF. CDR3 coding DNA: TGCAGTGCTCAACGAGCGCCTAGCTCCTACGAGCAGTACTTC.

This chain joins TRBV24-1 and TRBJ2-3; D remains unclear. V lost 3 bases and J 1 base, leaving 4 bases between the germline ends. The germline CDR1 and CDR2 sequences are KGHDR and SFDVKD. The CDR3 sequence is 13 residues long. The CDR3 nucleotides are TGTGCCACCAGTGATCCAGGCACAGATACGCAGTATTTT. It encodes CATSDPGTDTQYF.

V gene TRBV10-2 combines with J gene TRBJ1-1; perhaps TRBD1 as D (6 bases). Deletions cut 4 bases from V and 2 bases from J, with 11 bases between. CDR3 length equals 14 residues. Germline V CDR1 and CDR2: WSHSY, SAAADI. In DNA, the CDR3 is TGCGCCAGCAGTGGACAGGCTGGAAACACTGAAGCTTTCTTT. Its translation is CASSGQAGNTEAFF.

Note on this clonotype: The CDR3 ends on some other residue instead of the conserved phenylalanine or tryptophan, so this is likely a read error. The genes are TRBV5-5 and TRBJ1-1; a possible D gene is TRBD1 (5 bases). The CDR3 covers 13 residues. The germline CDR1 and CDR2 sequences are SGHKS and YYEKEE (reference sequence). Trimming pared 2 bases from V and 1 base from J, leaving 6 bases between. Here the CDR3 reads CASSFGGNTEAFS. In DNA form, the CDR3 reads TGTGCCAGCAGCTTTGGGGGGAACACTGAAGCTTTCTCT.

About this clonotype: Mismatch with germline at one junction end may stem from a read error. The chain recombines TRBV29-1 with TRBJ1-2; perhaps TRBD1 as D (6 bases). CDR1 is SQVTM, CDR2 ANQGSEA, per germline. The CDR3 sequence is 13 residues long. The CDR3 loop is CSVESDRIYGYAF. CDR3 bases: TGCAGCGTTGAATCCGACAGGATATATGGTTACGCCTTC.

The genes are TRBV6-4 and TRBJ2-7, with 7 bases lining up with TRBD2. This CDR3 comprises 13 residues. From germline, CDR1 is MRHNA and CDR2 SNTAGT. V lost 7 bases to trimming and J lost 0 bases; unmatched junction nucleotides: 3. The CDR3 protein is CASKRGSSYEQYF. In DNA, the CDR3 is TGTGCCAGCAAGCGGGGCAGCTCCTACGAGCAGTACTTC.

V and J are TRBV18 and TRBJ2-3, with 7 bases that match TRBD1. Germline V CDR1 and CDR2: KGHSH, LQKENI. The ends lost 5 bases at V and 2 bases at J; junction bases unmatched: 22. This CDR3 has 20 residues. CDR3 residues: CASSAFTGDRSGLDTDTQYF. Here the CDR3 DNA reads TGTGCCAGCTCAGCATTTACAGGGGACCGAAGCGGTTTGGACACAGATACGCAGTATTTT.

This clonotype was recorded a few times. The genes are TRBV28 and TRBJ2-6, with D perhaps matching TRBD2 (5 bases). The germline gives CDR1 MDHEN, CDR2 SYDVKM. CDR3 size: 15 residues. Trimming stripped 6 bases from V and 2 bases from J, with 11 bases between. In DNA, the CDR3 is TGTGCCAGCAGGCAAGAGGGTGCTGGGGCCAACGTCCTGACTTTC. It is translated as CASRQEGAGANVLTF.